This T cell receptor beta chain was identified in a study of blood T cell repertoires in COVID-19. This clone was seen a few times. The method was immunoSEQ multiplex PCR; TCRdb's version includes in-frame clones alone and lacks a portion of them. The data hold about 210,000 clones, with about four fifths observed a single time. Individuals aged roughly 18 to 95 years were recruited from approximately 22 US areas. Germline loops: CDR1 MDHEN, CDR2 SYDVKM. The CDR3 has 16 residues. The J segment lost 7 bases and the V segment lost 6 bases, leaving 12 bases of the junction unmatched. The sequence derives from a woman aged 45-60 years with acute COVID-19. Sequenced: PBMCs or T cells enriched from blood (not recorded which). V usage is TRBV28 and J usage is TRBJ2-2; the match to TRBD1 covers 9 bases. The CDR3 region has the DNA TGTGCCAGCAGCCGCCTCACAGGGGGCGGTGGCGGGGAGCTGTTTTTT. It encodes CASSRLTGGGGGELFF.